This T cell receptor beta chain was recorded in a study of cytomegalovirus exposure and HLA in healthy donors. The ends lost 6 bases at V and 2 bases at J; junction bases unmatched: 12. Germline V gene sequence: CDR1 MNHEY, CDR2 SMNVEV (reference sequence). CDR3 length: 17 residues. TCRdb's table, derived via immunoSEQ multiplex PCR, lists solely in-frame clones and lacks some. The data show 80,000 to 100,000 clones, 87% seen once. The donors were in the roughly 120-subject validation cohort, distinct from the approximately 700-subject first cohort. Study-wide results and caveats: First-cohort TCR clusters were later found to tend to co-occur in the 130 or so validation repertoires.

This clone turned up a few times. The antigen remains undetermined. The TCR was taken from a woman aged 25 to 39 in good health and CMV-seronegative. Sequenced sample: PBMCs. The chain links TRBV27 to TRBJ1-5; 8 nucleotides agree with TRBD1. The CDR3 region has the DNA TGTGCCAGCAGCCCCGGACAGGGCCTAGCGGGCAATCAGCCCCAGCATTTT. Translating gives CASSPGQGLAGNQPQHF.